The text below deals with one T cell receptor (beta chain). Its cognate antigen is unknown. The sample originates from a study of cytomegalovirus exposure and HLA in healthy donors. Study observations and caveats: There were some public TCRs occurring in many donors, but most TCR sequences were rare. The authors later found HLA-associated TCR beta chains more clonally expanded than equally common others. Associated with cytomegalovirus, according to the listing, were around 160 TCR beta chains. In vitro checks showed that a few CMV-associated chains really do target CMV antigens.

CDR1 SGHDT and CDR2 YYEEEE come from the germline V gene. The ends lost 2 bases at V and 4 bases at J; junction bases unmatched: 11. The CDR3 consists of 17 residues. With 60 Vbeta and 13 Jbeta primers, the PCR was carried out. TCRdb's copy holds only in-frame clones and misses some; the assay was immunoSEQ multiplex PCR. The sample records about 170,000 clones, 80% to 90% being singletons. The chain recombines TRBV5-6 with TRBJ1-1, with 10 bases matching TRBD1. Material: PBMCs. This sequence originates from a young woman in good health and CMV-seronegative. CDR3 bases: TGTGCCAGCAGCTTCGCCGTAGGGACAGGGGTTCGCACTGAAGCTTTCTTT. It encodes CASSFAVGTGVRTEAFF.